The 10 T cell receptor beta chains below come from one sample, sequenced in a study of shared clonotypes between healthy human individuals (dated by TCRdb to 2018 to 2020). To prepare the library, the immunoSEQ multiplex PCR assay was applied. In its TCRdb copy, this immuneACCESS table keeps in-frame sequences only and misses some clones. Where compared with another copy, unresolved V genes explain less than half of these, and the others have no known cause. In this sample the table shows fewer than 850,000 clones, about 92% of which occur a single time. The ten largest account for 34% of the sample. The specimen was memory CD8+ T cells from PBMCs. The sample's cell subset or site label, in plain terms: CD45RO+ cells pooled with CCR7-negative TemRA cells. Receptor source: a man aged 18 to 35 in good health. Some clones in this sample may be carry-over from other donors' samples.

The chain uses TRBV28 and TRBJ2-1; D call uncertain. Per germline, CDR1 MDHEN and CDR2 SYDVKM. The V end was cut by 3 bases, the J end by 4 bases, with 13 bases between. The length of the CDR3 is 15 residues. The DNA for the CDR3 is TGTGCCAGCAGTTTTTCTGGTGCAGTATACAATGAGCAGTTCTTC. It is translated as CASSFSGAVYNEQFF.

This chain uses TRBV5-6 with TRBJ1-2; D unclear. CDR1 is SGHDT and CDR2 is YYEEEE in the germline V gene. The V end lost 0 bases, the J end lost 0 bases, and 9 bases lay between the germline ends. This CDR3 region has 15 residues. In nucleotides, the CDR3 is TGTGCCAGCAGCTTGGCCTGGGGTGCTAACTATGGCTACACCTTC. This codes for CASSLAWGANYGYTF.

This chain connects TRBV27 to TRBJ1-1, with D uncertain. The CDR3 sequence is 15 residues long. The ends were cut back, 6 bases at V and 1 base at J, with 15 bases in the middle. CDR1 is MNHEY and CDR2 is SMNVEV in the germline V gene (reference sequence). CDR3: CASSSAGNTNTEAFF. Here the CDR3 DNA reads TGTGCCAGCAGCTCTGCCGGGAACACGAACACTGAAGCTTTCTTT.

The gene calls are TRBV4-3 and TRBJ2-7, with 7 bases that match TRBD2. V lost 2 bases to trimming and J lost 0 bases; unmatched junction nucleotides: 4. The germline gives CDR1 LGHNA, CDR2 YSLEER. The CDR3 covers 15 residues. CDR3 amino acids: CASSQLAVSSYEQYF. The CDR3 nucleotides read TGCGCCAGCAGCCAACTAGCGGTTTCCTCCTACGAGCAGTACTTC.

About this clone: Other DNA sequences in the same sample also yield this CDR3. The chain combines TRBV27 with TRBJ2-7; the D gene is possibly TRBD2 (7 bases). Germline CDR1 and CDR2: MNHEY and SMNVEV (reference sequence). V lost 4 bases and J 1 base, leaving 11 bases between the germline ends. There are 14 residues in the CDR3. CDR3 sequence: CASSSRGGSYEQYF. The CDR3 nucleotides read TGTGCCAGCAGTTCGAGGGGGGGGTCCTACGAGCAGTACTTC.

This clone turned up a few times. V gene TRBV2 combines with J gene TRBJ2-7; TRBD1 aligns across 8 bases. This CDR3 comprises 12 residues. Per the germline V gene, CDR1 is SNHLY and CDR2 is FYNNEI. V trimming: 7 bases; J trimming: 7 bases; junction bases outside the gene matches: 6. The CDR3 nucleotides are TGTGCCAGCATCGGACAGGGTGTAGAGCAGTACTTC. This sequence encodes CASIGQGVEQYF.

The chain links TRBV9 to TRBJ2-3, with D possibly being TRBD2 (6 bases). The germline V gene has CDR1 SGDLS and CDR2 YYNGEE. The CDR3 extends over 17 amino acids. Trimming pared 3 bases from V and 2 bases from J, leaving 19 bases between. The CDR3 reads CASSDPFWGEATDTQYF. DNA of the CDR3: TGTGCCAGCAGCGACCCTTTCTGGGGGGAAGCCACAGATACGCAGTATTTT. Full variable domain (rest looked up from reference TRBV9 and TRBJ2-3): DSGVTQTPKHLITATGQRVTLRCSPRSGDLSVYWYQQSLDQGLQFLIQYYNGEERAKGNILERFSAQQFPDLHSELNLSSLELGDSALYFCASSDPFWGEATDTQYFGPGTRLTVL.

The chain employs TRBV7-8 and TRBJ1-5, with D unresolved. The ends were cut back, 2 bases at V and 6 bases at J, with 11 bases in the middle. Germline V gene data show CDR1 as SGHVS and CDR2 as FQNEAQ. This CDR3 region has 14 residues. CDR3 region: CASSLMGPFQPQHF. Written as DNA, the CDR3 is TGTGCCAGCAGCTTAATGGGCCCCTTTCAGCCCCAGCATTTT.

This clone was picked up one time. J is TRBJ2-3 and V is TRBV29-1; 10 positions match TRBD1. The CDR3 sequence is 15 residues long. CDR1 and CDR2 (germline): SQVTM, ANQGSEA. Trimming at V came to 5 bases and at J to 4 bases, leaving 9 bases not matched to a gene. The CDR3, as DNA: TGCAGCGTTACCCGGGACAGGGGTTATGCAGATACGCAGTATTTT. Amino acids: CSVTRDRGYADTQYF.

The chain couples TRBV28 to TRBJ2-7; D remains ambiguous. The CDR3 runs to 13 residues. Germline lookup yields CDR1 MDHEN and CDR2 SYDVKM. Trimming cost V 8 bases and J 1 base, with 12 bases left between them. The CDR3 region has the DNA TGTGCCAGCTCTTCAGGTTTTTCCTACGAGCAGTACTTC. Its protein product is CASSSGFSYEQYF.